Below are 8 T cell receptor beta chains sequenced from a single sample in a study of OX40 agonist ivuxolimab in advanced cancers. Some clones are missing from TCRdb's copy, which holds only in-frame ones; the method was immunoSEQ multiplex PCR. The sample holds tens of thousands of clones, 91% seen once. The input for sequencing was CD4+ or CD8+ T cells sorted from blood, taken in a trial of the OX40 agonist ivuxolimab. These receptors all come from an adult with an advanced solid tumor such as melanoma, head and neck, liver or kidney cancer.

The chain joins TRBV19 to TRBJ2-2; TRBD2 is a possible D gene (5 bases). This CDR3 region has 14 residues. Germline V CDR1 and CDR2: LNHDA, SQIVND (reference sequence). V lost 3 bases and J 6 bases, leaving 11 bases between the germline ends. Here the CDR3 reads CASSMGVASGELFF. CDR3 bases: TGTGCCAGTAGTATGGGAGTGGCATCCGGGGAGCTGTTTTTT.

This clone was recorded only once. The chain recombines TRBV4-2 with TRBJ2-1; D is uncertain. CDR3 length: 15 amino acids. V gave up 0 bases and J gave up 0 bases, with 6 bases separating them. Germline V gene data show CDR1 as LGHNA and CDR2 as YNFKEQ. The CDR3 sequence is CASSQEGGSYNEQFF. The DNA for the CDR3 is TGTGCCAGCAGCCAAGAGGGTGGCTCCTACAATGAGCAGTTCTTC.

The chain links TRBV2 to TRBJ2-7; unclear D gene. The CDR3 length is 11 residues. Deletions cut 4 bases from V and 3 bases from J, with 4 bases between. CDR1 is SNHLY, CDR2 FYNNEI, per germline. The CDR3 coding sequence is TGTGCCAGCAGTGCCCTCTACGAGCAGTACTTC. Translating it yields CASSALYEQYF. Full variable domain (outside the CDR3, taken from reference TRBV2 and TRBJ2-7): EPEVTQTPSHQVTQMGQEVILRCVPISNHLYFYWYRQILGQKVEFLVSFYNNEISEKSEIFDDQFSVERPDGSNFTLKIRSTKLEDSAMYFCASSALYEQYFGPGTRLTVT.

As concerns this clone: Because the CDR3's place on the DNA is in doubt, the DNA is left out and the CDR3 is given as listed by TCRdb. V usage is TRBV21-1 and J usage is TRBJ2-3; the table's D gene call, TRBD1, was not cross checked with the DNA. TRBV21-1 has pseudogene status. 18 amino acids form the CDR3, both terminal residues included. CDR3 region: CARATGGEVGKGTDTQYF.

This clone was detected only once. The J gene is TRBJ2-1, the V gene TRBV5-4; 7 bases map to TRBD2. Germline CDR1 SGHNT, CDR2 YYREEE (reference sequence). This CDR3 contains 15 residues. J gave up 2 bases and V 2 bases, and 4 bases lay outside the gene matches. The CDR3 reads CASSFRGSTYNEQFF. The CDR3 DNA is TGTGCCAGCAGCTTTCGCGGGAGTACCTACAATGAGCAGTTCTTC.

The chain joins TRBV18 to TRBJ1-5; D uncertain. Trimming removed 2 bases at V and 5 bases at J, with 10 bases between. Per germline, CDR1 KGHSH and CDR2 LQKENI. This CDR3 has 14 amino acids. In nucleotides, the CDR3 is TGTGCCAGCTCACCATCCTCTACAGATCAGCCCCAGCATTTT. Encoded protein: CASSPSSTDQPQHF.

V gene TRBV9 combines with J gene TRBJ2-3; 9 bases agree with TRBD1. CDR3 length: 18 residues. Trimming took 0 bases from V and 2 from J; bases not matched to a gene: 10. From germline, CDR1 is SGDLS and CDR2 YYNGEE. The CDR3 coding sequence is TGTGCCAGCAGCGTAGATGTGACAGGGGGGGAATTCACAGATACGCAGTATTTT. Amino acids: CASSVDVTGGEFTDTQYF.

This chain connects TRBV15 to TRBJ2-1, with D perhaps being TRBD1 or TRBD2 (6 bases each). Trimming took off 5 bases at V and 0 bases at J, with 17 bases between the two ends. Germline assignment: CDR1 LNHNV and CDR2 YYDKDF (reference sequence). The CDR3 length is 17 residues. The CDR3 nucleotides are TGTGCCACCAGCGGGGGCCTGTACGGGAGCTCCTACAATGAGCAGTTCTTC. This codes for CATSGGLYGSSYNEQFF. The entire variable domain, with the rest obtained from reference TRBV15 and TRBJ2-1, is as follows: DAMVIQNPRYQVTQFGKPVTLSCSQTLNHNVMYWYQQKSSQAPKLLFHYYDKDFNNEADTPDNFQSRRPNTSFCFLDIRSPGLGDTAMYLCATSGGLYGSSYNEQFFGPGTRLTVL.